The 25 T cell receptor beta chains in this list originate from one sample, sequenced in a study of control samples from healthy donors and cancer patients. Measured with immunoSEQ multiplex PCR; TCRdb has only the in-frame clones, and not every one. The sample records about 83,000 clones, 90% to 95% being singletons. Sequenced: blood. These receptors were collected from a man aged 50 to 59 in good health.

This clone was seen just once. The chain has TRBV5-4 and TRBJ2-2; D gene uncertain. This CDR3 has 12 amino acids. Germline assignment: CDR1 SGHNT and CDR2 YYREEE (reference sequence). Between the trimmed V and J ends, which lost 1 base and 5 bases, there was a span of 3 bases. The CDR3 here is CASSLNTGELFF. For the CDR3, the DNA is TGTGCCAGCAGCTTGAATACCGGGGAGCTGTTTTTT.

The CDR3 DNA is TGTGCCAGCAGCACCGAATGGAGGGGCGCGGATGGCTACACCTTC. It codes for CASSTEWRGADGYTF. The chain is built from TRBV6-6 and TRBJ1-2; D possibly corresponds to TRBD1 (5 bases). Looked up from germline, CDR1 is MNHNY and CDR2 is SVGAGI (reference sequence). This CDR3 has 15 amino acids. Trimming cost V 6 bases and J 6 bases, with 20 bases left between them.

This clone was detected once. The chain is built from TRBV5-1 and TRBJ2-5; TRBD2 matches 15 bases. Trimming cost V 4 bases and J 6 bases; bases outside gene matches: 4. CDR1 and CDR2 (germline): SGHRS, YFSETQ. The CDR3 covers 15 residues. CDR3: CASSPGLAGGKTQYF. CDR3 DNA sequence: TGCGCCAGCAGCCCGGGACTAGCGGGGGGCAAGACCCAGTACTTC.

The chain uses TRBV12-3 or TRBV12-4 and TRBJ1-2; D call uncertain. The CDR3 length is 13 residues. Trimming stripped 5 bases from V and 4 bases from J, with 11 bases between. The CDR3: CASSIGVAYGYTF. The DNA of the CDR3 is TGTGCCAGCAGTATCGGGGTAGCCTATGGCTACACCTTC.

V and J are TRBV19 and TRBJ2-1; 12 bases fit TRBD1. The CDR3 totals 20 residues. With V trimmed by 6 bases and J by 0 bases, 15 bases remained unmatched. Germline CDR1 and CDR2: LNHDA and SQIVND (reference sequence). CDR3 coding DNA: TGTGCCAGTAGCCTTCCTCGGGACAGGGGGCTTGATAGCTCCTACAATGAGCAGTTCTTC. It encodes CASSLPRDRGLDSSYNEQFF.

V usage is TRBV5-8 and J usage is TRBJ1-5; D remains ambiguous. This CDR3 is 15 amino acids long. Germline V gene lookup returns CDR1 SGHTS and CDR2 YDEGEE. Trimming cost V 1 base and J 6 bases, with 14 bases left between them. DNA for the CDR3: TGTGCCAGCAGCTTGCTCACACTTCAAGGTCAGCCCCAGCATTTT. Protein: CASSLLTLQGQPQHF.

This clone was seen just once. This rearrangement joins TRBV30 to TRBJ1-2; D may be TRBD1 (6 bases). The germline V gene has CDR1 GTSNPN and CDR2 SVGIG (reference sequence). CDR3 length: 15 residues. Trimming removed 0 bases from V and 5 bases from J, with 16 bases in between. Written as DNA, the CDR3 is TGTGCCTGGAGTGTACGTACAGGGACGGATTATGGCTACACCTTC. Its translation: CAWSVRTGTDYGYTF.

This clone was observed a handful of times. The chain links TRBV30 to TRBJ1-4, with D perhaps TRBD1 (5 bases). This CDR3 contains 14 residues. The germline CDR1 and CDR2 sequences are GTSNPN and SVGIG (reference sequence). The V and J ends lost 1 base and 7 bases respectively, with 13 bases between them. In DNA form, the CDR3 reads TGTGCCTGGAGTGGGGCAACTAGGGGTGAAAAACTGTTTTTT. Its translation is CAWSGATRGEKLFF.

This rearrangement joins TRBV7-2 to TRBJ2-1; D uncertain. Trimming cost V 2 bases and J 6 bases, with 8 bases left between them. This CDR3 is 13 amino acids long. CDR1 and CDR2 (germline): SGHTA, FQGNSA. This CDR3 reads CASSLYGRNEQFF. The CDR3 DNA is TGTGCCAGCAGCTTATACGGGCGCAATGAGCAGTTCTTC.

For this clone: One end of the junction fails to match germline, which may point to a read error. The chain recombines TRBV18 with TRBJ1-1; D is perhaps TRBD1 (5 bases). This CDR3 region has 13 residues. CDR1 is KGHSH and CDR2 is LQKENI in the germline V gene. CDR3 amino acids: CASSPQANTEAFF. In DNA form, the CDR3 reads TGTGCCAGCTCGCCACAGGCGAACACTGAAGCTTTCTTT.

Concerning this clone itself: Different DNA sequences within this sample yield the same CDR3. This chain joins TRBV30 and TRBJ1-5; D ambiguous. CDR1 GTSNPN and CDR2 SVGIG come from the germline V gene (reference sequence). The CDR3 length is 14 residues. Trimming removed 0 bases from V and 1 base from J, with 7 bases in between. CDR3 residues: CAWSVLGSNQPQHF. CDR3 coding DNA: TGTGCCTGGAGTGTACTCGGGAGCAATCAGCCCCAGCATTTT.

The rearrangement uses TRBV9 and TRBJ2-3; TRBD2 is a possible D gene (6 bases). The CDR3 is 14 residues long. Trimming removed 1 base at V and 8 bases at J, with 14 bases between. Germline-derived CDR1 and CDR2 are SGDLS and YYNGEE. CDR3 loop: CASSVRLERGTQYF. The CDR3, as DNA: TGTGCCAGCAGCGTAAGACTAGAGAGGGGTACGCAGTATTTT.

This clone occurred once. The rearrangement uses TRBV10-3 and TRBJ2-1, with a weak D call TRBD2 (5 bases). V was clipped by 8 bases and J by 6 bases, with 11 bases between them. Germline CDR1 reads ENHRY; CDR2 reads SYGVKD. The CDR3 runs 12 residues. The DNA of the CDR3 is TGTGCCATCCGGGGAGATGTCAATGAGCAGTTCTTC. Encoded protein: CAIRGDVNEQFF.

A single count supports this clone. The V call is TRBV12-5, the J call TRBJ1-5; no reliable D call. Germline V gene sequence: CDR1 LGHNT, CDR2 FRNRAP. V lost 1 base and J lost 4, with 11 bases in between. The CDR3 contains 15 residues. This chain's CDR3 is CASGLADPTNQPQHF. In nucleotides, the CDR3 is TGTGCTAGTGGTTTGGCGGACCCCACTAATCAGCCCCAGCATTTT.

The rearrangement links TRBV19 to TRBJ2-1; 13 nucleotides line up with TRBD2. J lost 4 bases, V lost 7 bases, and 4 bases had no gene match. The CDR3 sequence is 15 residues long. The germline V gene has CDR1 LNHDA and CDR2 SQIVND (reference sequence). The CDR3 nucleotides are TGTGCCAGTATCAGACTAGCGGGGGGTTACAATGAGCAGTTCTTC. Protein sequence: CASIRLAGGYNEQFF.

The rearrangement links TRBV2 to TRBJ1-5, with TRBD1 identical over 7 bases. The CDR3 totals 15 residues. Trimming took 1 base from V and 7 from J; bases not matched to a gene: 7. Germline CDR1 reads SNHLY; CDR2 reads FYNNEI. The CDR3 sequence: CASSEVRQGWQPQHF. As DNA, the CDR3 is TGTGCCAGCAGTGAAGTGCGACAGGGCTGGCAGCCCCAGCATTTT.

The chain employs TRBV19 and TRBJ1-4, with a possible D match to TRBD1 (5 bases). Trimming took 0 bases from V and 0 from J, leaving 14 bases between them. CDR3 length: 18 amino acids. Germline V gene lookup returns CDR1 LNHDA and CDR2 SQIVND (reference sequence). CDR3 bases: TGTGCCAGTAGTATAGATGGGGGAACAGCCACAACTAATGAAAAACTGTTTTTT. This gives the protein CASSIDGGTATTNEKLFF.

J is TRBJ1-2 and V is TRBV4-2; no clear D. The CDR3 is 19 amino acids. V dropped 1 base and J dropped 4 bases, with 25 bases sitting between them. Per germline, CDR1 LGHNA and CDR2 YNFKEQ. CDR3 sequence (DNA): TGTGCCAGCAGCCAAGCGGGCGGTAACTCAGGTCTCGATTCCTATGGCTACACCTTC. Amino acid sequence: CASSQAGGNSGLDSYGYTF.

The chain combines TRBV7-2 with TRBJ1-6; 8 nucleotides agree with TRBD1. CDR1 SGHTA and CDR2 FQGNSA come from the germline V gene. V was clipped by 3 bases and J by 10 bases; unmatched bases: 5. The CDR3 loop spans 14 amino acids. The CDR3 region has the DNA TGTGCCAGCAGCTTGACAGGGGATAGGTCACCCCTCCACTTT. Translation gives CASSLTGDRSPLHF.

DNA for the CDR3: TGTGCCAGCAGCTTAGGCCAGGGGGTTCATGAGCAGTTCTTC. As protein: CASSLGQGVHEQFF. The V gene is TRBV11-3, the J gene TRBJ2-1, with 7 positions matching TRBD1. Germline CDR1 is SGHNT and CDR2 is YENEEA. V trimming: 1 base; J trimming: 8 bases; junction bases outside the gene matches: 5. The CDR3 sequence is 14 residues long.

This rearrangement joins TRBV12-5 to TRBJ2-7; a weak D match, TRBD1 (6 bases). The CDR3 runs to 13 residues. Germline V gives CDR1 LGHNT, CDR2 FRNRAP. With 2 bases removed from V and 12 bases from J, the gap between germline ends came to 17 bases. This CDR3 is CASGLIQSGERYF. CDR3 nucleotides: TGTGCTAGTGGTTTGATACAGTCAGGGGAAAGGTACTTC.

The chain couples TRBV12-3 or TRBV12-4 to TRBJ1-1; D is unresolved. The V and J ends lost 7 bases and 3 bases respectively, with 12 bases between them. CDR3 length: 13 residues. CDR3 sequence: CASNLGRHTEAFF. DNA for the CDR3: TGTGCCAGCAACCTAGGGCGTCACACTGAAGCTTTCTTT.

CDR3 sequence reads: CASSSYGQGLEKLFF. The CDR3 nucleotides read TGTGCCAGCAGCTCGTACGGACAGGGGTTAGAAAAACTGTTTTTT. The chain recombines TRBV11-2 with TRBJ1-4, with 9 bases fitting TRBD1. Germline loops: CDR1 SGHAT, CDR2 FQNNGV. V was pared by 4 bases and J by 8 bases, with 8 bases of the junction left unmatched. The CDR3 is made up of 15 amino acids. Drawing the rest from reference TRBV11-2 and TRBJ1-4, the complete variable domain is EAGVAQSPRYKIIEKRQSVAFWCNPISGHATLYWYQQILGQGPKLLIQFQNNGVVDDSQLPKDRFSAERLKGVDSTLKIQPAKLEDSAVYLCASSSYGQGLEKLFFGSGTQLSVL.

This chain connects TRBV30 to TRBJ2-7; a possible D gene is TRBD1 (5 bases). The CDR3 has 13 residues. The germline V gene has CDR1 GTSNPN and CDR2 SVGIG (reference sequence). V lost 1 base and J 3 bases, leaving 10 bases between the germline ends. The DNA for the CDR3 is TGTGCCTGGAGTGCCTCCGGACACTACGAGCAGTACTTC. Protein: CAWSASGHYEQYF.

V is TRBV5-1 and J is TRBJ2-3; maybe TRBD1 (6 bases). The CDR3 consists of 14 residues. Germline CDR1 SGHRS, CDR2 YFSETQ. V shed 3 bases and J shed 2 bases, with 10 bases lying between them. The CDR3 sequence is CASSSGHTTDTQYF. The CDR3 nucleotides are TGCGCCAGCAGCTCGGGACACACCACAGATACGCAGTATTTT. The entire variable domain, with the rest obtained from reference TRBV5-1 and TRBJ2-3, is as follows: KAGVTQTPRYLIKTRGQQVTLSCSPISGHRSVSWYQQTPGQGLQFLFEYFSETQRNKGNFPGRFSGRQFSNSRSEMNVSTLELGDSALYLCASSSGHTTDTQYFGPGTRLTVL.